This TCR beta chain was recorded in a study of blood T cell repertoires in COVID-19. V lost 5 bases, J lost 2 bases, and 15 bases lay in between. CDR3 length equals 15 residues. Germline CDR1 reads MNHEY; CDR2 reads SMNVEV (reference sequence). Sequencing was performed with immunoSEQ multiplex PCR; in TCRdb, only in-frame clones are kept and a portion is missing. Of 200,000 to 250,000 clones in the sample, roughly 87% were seen once. The clonotype comes from a young woman with acute COVID-19. The chain joins TRBV27 to TRBJ2-5, with D tentatively TRBD1 (6 bases). Specimen: PBMCs or T cells enriched from blood (not recorded which). CDR3 sequence (DNA): TGTGCCAGCAGTCAGCCTGATCAGGGGCAAGAGACCCAGTACTTC. Its protein product is CASSQPDQGQETQYF.